This T cell receptor (beta chain) was identified in a study of EBV T-cell therapy then PD-1 blockade in nasopharyngeal carcinoma. Data came from immunoSEQ multiplex PCR; TCRdb stores just in-frame clones and leaves some out. The sample contains roughly 16,000 clones, roughly 84% of which appear only once. Indicated treatment: AdE1-LMPpoly-expanded autologous EBV-specific T-cell therapy followed by anti-PD-1 nivolumab. V trimming: 5 bases; J trimming: 8 bases; junction bases outside the gene matches: 7. The CDR3 sequence is 15 residues long. CDR1 is MNHEY, CDR2 SMNVEV, per germline (reference sequence). In regard to this clone: Its matching antigen is unknown.

The sequencing here drew on CD8+ T cells from blood, taken at day 0 from a patient whose treatment included autologous EBV-specific T cells and nivolumab. The chain links TRBV27 to TRBJ1-4, with TRBD1 matching 11 bases. The receptor's source is a man in his forties with nasopharyngeal carcinoma. CDR3 amino acids: CASSKRDRGGEKLFF. CDR3 coding DNA: TGTGCCAGCAGTAAACGGGACAGGGGGGGAGAAAAACTGTTTTTT.